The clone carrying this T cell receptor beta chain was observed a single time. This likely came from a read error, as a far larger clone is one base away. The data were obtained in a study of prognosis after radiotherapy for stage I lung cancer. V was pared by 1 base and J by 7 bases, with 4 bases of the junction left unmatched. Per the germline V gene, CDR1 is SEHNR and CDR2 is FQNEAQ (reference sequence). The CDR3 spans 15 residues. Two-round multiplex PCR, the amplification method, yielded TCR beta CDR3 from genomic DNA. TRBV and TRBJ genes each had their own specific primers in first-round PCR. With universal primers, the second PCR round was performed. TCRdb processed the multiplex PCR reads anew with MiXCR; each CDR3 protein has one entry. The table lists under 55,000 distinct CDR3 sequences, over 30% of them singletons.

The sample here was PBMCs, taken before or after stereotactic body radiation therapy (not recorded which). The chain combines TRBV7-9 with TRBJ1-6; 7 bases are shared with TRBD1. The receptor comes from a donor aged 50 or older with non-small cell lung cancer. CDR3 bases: TGTGCCAGCAGCTTAGTGACAGGGCACAATTCACCCCTCCACTTT. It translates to CASSLVTGHNSPLHF.